The rows below give T cell receptor beta chains drawn from one sample of a study of T-cell memory formation after mild COVID-19. Each CDR3 protein is one row after TCRdb ran MiXCR on the 5' RACE reads. The sample has hundreds of thousands of distinct CDR3 sequences; around 14% are singletons. The material sequenced was PBMCs or a T cell subset sorted from them (not recorded which). The receptors derive from a man younger than 35 who had mild COVID-19 (a few samples of this study predate the infection). Cell type and time point are not known. The CDR3 runs from the conserved cysteine through the conserved F or W. Fields, in order: clone size, V gene, D gene, J gene, CDR3 protein. D genes are given only for firm matches. Size tells how often a clone was seen (once, few, many) or the class of an expanded clone, and some rows leave it out.

few,TRBV5-1,TRBD1,TRBJ2-7,CASSLLGTGGHEQYF
many,TRBV7-9,-,TRBJ2-3,CASSLEIWGDTDTQYF
few,TRBV5-1,TRBD2,TRBJ2-1,CASSLERGYTNEQFF
many,TRBV12-3/TRBV12-4,-,TRBJ2-2,CASSQSAAVANTGELFF
-,TRBV11-2,TRBD1,TRBJ2-2,CASSAGQGTGELFF
-,TRBV6-5,-,TRBJ2-3,CASSYSNSGTRDTQYF
many,TRBV5-1,TRBD1,TRBJ2-1,CASSPRGQGALNEQFF
-,TRBV7-2,TRBD2,TRBJ2-1,CASSPRGLAGSSSYNEQLF
once,TRBV5-1,TRBD2,TRBJ2-1,CASSDRTSGGHNEQFF
-,TRBV15,-,TRBJ2-7,CATSRVRGAGSYEQYF
-,TRBV18,-,TRBJ2-7,CASSPGPHPGEQYF
many,TRBV7-9,-,TRBJ1-4,CASEGQGAEKLFF
-,TRBV18,-,TRBJ1-5,CASSQDRTYQPQHF
many,TRBV4-1,TRBD2,TRBJ2-7,CASSRSGGSTYEQYF
few,TRBV9,-,TRBJ1-5,CASSVDGTVATPQHF
-,TRBV18,TRBD1,TRBJ2-2,CASSSGTVNTGELFF
few,TRBV2,-,TRBJ1-5,CASSVGSDQPQHF
-,TRBV7-9,TRBD1,TRBJ2-1,CASSGNSDRGLYNEQFF
many,TRBV4-1,TRBD2,TRBJ2-3,CASSHASRGGRTDTQYF
-,TRBV4-1,TRBD2,TRBJ2-1,CASSQRAGTSENNEQFF
-,TRBV6-1,-,TRBJ1-5,CASNPLWDQPQHF
-,TRBV11-2,-,TRBJ2-4,CATQGALAKNIQYF
-,TRBV6-2/TRBV6-3,TRBD1,TRBJ1-2,CASSYSGQVNGYTF
-,TRBV4-2,TRBD2,TRBJ2-3,CASSQETSGSDTQYF
few,TRBV5-1,-,TRBJ1-5,CASSFGPQNPVEPQHF
-,TRBV4-1,TRBD1,TRBJ1-1,CASSQVVTGGTEAFF
-,TRBV5-4,-,TRBJ2-5,CASRPRSSEETQYF
few,TRBV7-2,TRBD1,TRBJ1-2,CASSPDRGHSGYTF